A single T cell receptor (beta chain) is shown here with its context. Antigen unknown. A second roughly 6 to 12 cycle PCR used barcoded and J-beta primers. TCRdb processed the 5' RACE reads anew with MiXCR; each CDR3 protein has one entry. Here the sample spans nearly 1 million distinct CDR3 sequences, 51% being singletons. Each donor supplied ten milliliters of peripheral blood. The CDR3 covers 12 residues. V was shortened by 4 bases and J by 2 bases, with 4 bases between the two germline ends. Germline assignment: CDR1 ENHRY and CDR2 SYGVKD. This entry belongs to a study of blood T cells in healthy people across ages. Study findings and constraints: Researchers said unsorted PBMCs prevented a conclusive naive versus antigen-experienced comparison.

The sequenced sample consisted of blood. This clonotype was obtained from a woman aged 60 to 75 in good health. This rearrangement joins TRBV10-3 to TRBJ2-3, with D uncertain. The CDR3 sequence: CAISGPTDTQYF. The CDR3 coding sequence is TGTGCCATCAGTGGTCCCACAGATACGCAGTATTTT.